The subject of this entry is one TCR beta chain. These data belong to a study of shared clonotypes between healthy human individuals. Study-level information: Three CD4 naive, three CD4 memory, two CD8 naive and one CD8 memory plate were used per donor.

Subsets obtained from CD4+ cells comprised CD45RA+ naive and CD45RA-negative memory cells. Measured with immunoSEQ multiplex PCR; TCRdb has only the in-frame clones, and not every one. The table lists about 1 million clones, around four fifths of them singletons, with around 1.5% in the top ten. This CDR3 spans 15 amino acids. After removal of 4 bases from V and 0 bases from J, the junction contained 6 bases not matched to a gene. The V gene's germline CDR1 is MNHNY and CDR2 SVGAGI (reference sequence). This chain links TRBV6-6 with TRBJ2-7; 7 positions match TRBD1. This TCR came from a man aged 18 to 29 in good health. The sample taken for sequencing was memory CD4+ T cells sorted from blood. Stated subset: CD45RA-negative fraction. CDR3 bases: TGTGCCAGCAGTTCCGAGGACAGGTTCTCCTACGAGCAGTACTTC. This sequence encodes CASSSEDRFSYEQYF.